Described below is a single T cell receptor (beta chain) sequence and its context. This clonotype came up many times. Which antigen it targets is not known. No base quality values were provided; no much bigger clone lies one nucleotide off. The treatment or condition label of this sample denotes: live attenuated yellow fever vaccine strain. A standard Ficoll-Paque protocol was used to isolate PBMCs from peripheral blood. CD4 and CD8 T-cell fractions were isolated with Dynabeads CD4 and CD8 positive selection kits. TriZol was used to extract RNA from bulk PBMCs, from CD4 and CD8 fractions, and from dextramer-positive and dextramer-negative fractions. This record belongs to a study of T cells after yellow fever vaccination (dated by TCRdb to about 2019). Study-level background: The SMART-Seq v4 Ultra Low Input RNA kit was used to prepare libraries from fractions with low cell numbers. To track T-cell clones before and after primary and booster YFV17D yellow fever vaccination, bulk TCR alpha and beta repertoires were sequenced longitudinally. Two healthy male donors made up the cohort, one aged 18 to 29 years and the other aged 30 to 40 years. Blood was collected at multiple timepoints before and after primary and secondary immunization, and bulk PBMC replicates and cell subsets were isolated. Overall study outcomes, separate from this receptor: A small share of clonotypes occurred in both CD4 and CD8 compartments, likely arising from convergent recombination. Computational filtering was needed because FACS-sorted repertoires could contain abundant contaminating clonotypes from the bulk population. Because the study included only a couple of donors, the extent to which the findings can be generalized is limited. Compared with the primary T-cell response, the secondary T-cell response was weaker but faster, peaking on day 5 rather than day 15. After the booster, most of the clones that had expanded following primary vaccination were detected again (almost 98% of CD4 and roughly nine tenths of CD8), which suggests that memory was broadly maintained.

The run used an Illumina NovaSeq 6000. TCR cDNA was synthesized by 5'RACE template switching, through which a universal primer site and unique molecular identifiers were introduced. Priming of cDNA synthesis was performed from both the TCR alpha and TCR beta constant segments. Library amplification involved two PCR steps, and the second step added sample barcodes and sequencing adapters. Sequencing of libraries was done on Illumina HiSeq 2500 (2x100 bp) or NovaSeq (2x150 bp). The published analysis was carried out like this. MIGEC was used to demultiplex reads and collapse the reads into UMI consensus sequences, and MiXCR was used for V(D)J alignment. Vaccine-responding clonotypes were identified with edgeR using replicate PBMC samples, with FDR below 0.01 and a log2 fold change above 5 up to day 15 being required. Each bulk clonotype was labeled CD4 or CD8 based on which sequenced repertoire, CD4 or CD8, contained the clonotype at higher abundance. TCRdb handled the public reads itself, with Q25 trimming in fastp and clone calling in MiXCR, and kept productive beta chains. Each entry is one CDR3 protein sequence, shown with its most common DNA and genes. TCRdb, not the authors, supplied the V and J calls. This sample has about 200,000 distinct CDR3 sequences in its table, and more than 3% of those were observed once. Approximately 3% of the sample rests with the top ten.

The TCR originated in a man in his late teens or twenties who received the YFV17D yellow fever vaccine. The specimen was CD4+ T cells sorted from PBMCs, collected 10 days after the yellow fever booster vaccination.

The nucleotide sequence reads as follows: TGTGCCAGCAGTTACGGCGGGGGCCAAGAGACCCAGTACTTC. Translated, it reads CASSYGGGQETQYF. This chain is built from TRBV12-3 or TRBV12-4 and TRBJ2-5, with 7 middle bases fitting TRBD2. The CDR3 spans 14 residues, from the cysteine through the phenylalanine. CDR3 DNA only is kept here, 42 bases in frame from base 1. Clipping removes 4 bases from V and 1 base from J, with 3 as the unmatched junction base count.